This T cell receptor (beta chain) was sequenced in a study of blood T cell repertoires in COVID-19. Study details: The analysed material was cDNA or gDNA that came from T cells, B-cell-depleted T cells, or PBMCs.

Germline V gives CDR1 SGHTA, CDR2 FQGNSA. There are 17 residues in the CDR3. V trimming: 1 base; J trimming: 0 bases; junction bases outside the gene matches: 6. Authors' data handling: The authors estimated nucleated cell counts from reference gene primer amplification. The repertoire was sequenced with immunoSEQ multiplex PCR; TCRdb's copy has only in-frame clones and lacks some. V, J and clone size are taken as reported in that table, and D and trimming were inferred from the DNA itself. This sample yields 15,000 to 20,000 clones, of which approximately 85% are seen a single time; roughly two thirds belongs to the top ten.

The chain links TRBV7-2 to TRBJ2-4; 7 bases map to TRBD2. The specimen was peripheral blood. The TCR was taken from an elderly man with acute or convalescent COVID-19. The CDR3 bases are TGTGCCAGCAGCTTAGGTCGCGGGAGTATAGCCAAAAACATTCAGTACTTC. It specifies CASSLGRGSIAKNIQYF.